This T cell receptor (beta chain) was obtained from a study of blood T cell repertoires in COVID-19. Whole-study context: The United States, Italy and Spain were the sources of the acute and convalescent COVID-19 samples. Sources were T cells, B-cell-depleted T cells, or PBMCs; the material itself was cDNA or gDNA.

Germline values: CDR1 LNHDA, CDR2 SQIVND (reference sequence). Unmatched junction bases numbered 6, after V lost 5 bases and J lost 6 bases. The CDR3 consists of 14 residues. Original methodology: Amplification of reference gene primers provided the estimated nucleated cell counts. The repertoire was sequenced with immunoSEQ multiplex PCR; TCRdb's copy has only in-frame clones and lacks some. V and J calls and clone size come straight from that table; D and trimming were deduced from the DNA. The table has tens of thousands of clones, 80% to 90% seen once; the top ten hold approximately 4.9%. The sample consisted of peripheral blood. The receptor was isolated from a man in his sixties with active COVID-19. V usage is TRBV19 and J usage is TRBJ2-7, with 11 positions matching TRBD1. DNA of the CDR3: TGTGCCAGTAGTTCTCGGGACAGGGGGGCCGAGCAGTACTTC. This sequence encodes CASSSRDRGAEQYF.